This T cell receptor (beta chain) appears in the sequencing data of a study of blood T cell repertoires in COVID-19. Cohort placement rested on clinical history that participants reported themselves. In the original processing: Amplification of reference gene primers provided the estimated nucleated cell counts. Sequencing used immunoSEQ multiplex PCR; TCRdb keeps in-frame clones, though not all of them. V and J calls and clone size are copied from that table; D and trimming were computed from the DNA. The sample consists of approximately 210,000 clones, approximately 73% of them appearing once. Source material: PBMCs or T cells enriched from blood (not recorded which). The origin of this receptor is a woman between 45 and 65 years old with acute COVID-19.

The CDR3 coding sequence is TGTGCCAGCAGCTTGGCAGGAATTGGACTGCTCGATAATTCACCCCTCCACTTT. Protein: CASSLAGIGLLDNSPLHF. The V gene is TRBV5-4, the J gene TRBJ1-6; D remains unclear. Germline V CDR1 and CDR2: SGHNT, YYREEE (reference sequence). There are 18 residues in the CDR3. V lost 0 bases and J 5 bases, leaving 18 bases between the germline ends.